This T cell receptor beta chain derives from a study of cytomegalovirus exposure and HLA in healthy donors. Study-wide results and caveats: Analysis was performed later, and it showed HLA-associated TCR beta chains to be more clonally expanded than equally common others. Owing to their indistinguishability, certain V segments, notably TRBV6-2 and TRBV6-3, were excluded.

Germline V CDR1 and CDR2: SEHNR, FQNEAQ (reference sequence). V gave up 6 bases and J gave up 3 bases, with 11 bases separating them. The CDR3 totals 13 residues. Amplification used 60 Vbeta primers and 13 Jbeta primers. TCRdb keeps only in-frame clones here, not all; method: immunoSEQ multiplex PCR. The repertoire has roughly 160,000 clones, 80% of them found once; the top ten carry around 1.3%. On this clone: Its antigen is not known.

The rearrangement links TRBV7-9 to TRBJ2-5; D uncertain. Sequences were obtained from PBMCs. The receptor comes from a woman aged 45-65 years in good health and CMV-seronegative. The DNA for the CDR3 is TGTGCCAGCAGTCGTCAACCAGAAGAGACCCAGTACTTC. Translated: CASSRQPEETQYF.